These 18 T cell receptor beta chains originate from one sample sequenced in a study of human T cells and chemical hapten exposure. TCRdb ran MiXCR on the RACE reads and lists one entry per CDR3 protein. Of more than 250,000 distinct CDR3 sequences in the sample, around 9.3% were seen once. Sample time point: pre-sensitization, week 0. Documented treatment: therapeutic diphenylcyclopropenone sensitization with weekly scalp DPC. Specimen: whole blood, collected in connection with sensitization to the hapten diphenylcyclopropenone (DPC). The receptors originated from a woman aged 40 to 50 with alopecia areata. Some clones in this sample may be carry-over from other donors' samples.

The DNA for the CDR3 is TGTGCCAGCAGCCAAAAGCTAGCGGGAGGCCCCCCAGATACGCAGTATTTT. Its protein product is CASSQKLAGGPPDTQYF. The gene calls are TRBV3-2 and TRBJ2-3; the D segment call TRBD2 is taken from the table without a DNA check. TRBV3-2 corresponds to a pseudogene. CDR3 length: 17 amino acids.

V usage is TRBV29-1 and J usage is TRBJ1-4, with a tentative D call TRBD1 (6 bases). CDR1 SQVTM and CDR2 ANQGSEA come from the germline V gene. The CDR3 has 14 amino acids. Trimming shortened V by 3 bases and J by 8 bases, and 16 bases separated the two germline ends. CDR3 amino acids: CSVDEDRRGEKLFF. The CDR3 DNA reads TGCAGCGTTGACGAAGACAGGCGCGGAGAAAAACTGTTTTTT.

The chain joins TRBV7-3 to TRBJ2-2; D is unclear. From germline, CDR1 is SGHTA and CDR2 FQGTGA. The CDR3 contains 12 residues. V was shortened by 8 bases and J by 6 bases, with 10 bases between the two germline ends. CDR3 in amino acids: CASRRMAGELFF. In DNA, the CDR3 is TGTGCCAGCCGCCGGATGGCCGGGGAGCTGTTTTTT.

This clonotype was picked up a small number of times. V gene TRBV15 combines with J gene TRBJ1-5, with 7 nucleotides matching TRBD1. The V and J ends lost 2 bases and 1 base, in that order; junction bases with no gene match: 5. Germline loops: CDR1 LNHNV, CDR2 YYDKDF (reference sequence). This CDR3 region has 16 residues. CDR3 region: CATSRTGQASNQPQHF. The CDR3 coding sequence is TGTGCCACCAGCAGAACTGGACAGGCGAGCAATCAGCCCCAGCATTTT.

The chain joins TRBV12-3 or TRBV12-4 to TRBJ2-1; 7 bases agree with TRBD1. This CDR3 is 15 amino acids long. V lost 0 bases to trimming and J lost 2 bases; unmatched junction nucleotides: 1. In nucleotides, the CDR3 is TGTGCCAGCAGTTTAGCCAGGGGGACCTACAATGAGCAGTTCTTC. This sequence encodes CASSLARGTYNEQFF.

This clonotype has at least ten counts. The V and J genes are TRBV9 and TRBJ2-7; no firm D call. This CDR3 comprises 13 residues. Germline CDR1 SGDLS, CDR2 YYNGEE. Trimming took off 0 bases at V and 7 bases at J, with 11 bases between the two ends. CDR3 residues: CASSVVSGGEQYF. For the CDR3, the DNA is TGTGCCAGCAGCGTAGTCTCCGGTGGGGAGCAGTACTTC.

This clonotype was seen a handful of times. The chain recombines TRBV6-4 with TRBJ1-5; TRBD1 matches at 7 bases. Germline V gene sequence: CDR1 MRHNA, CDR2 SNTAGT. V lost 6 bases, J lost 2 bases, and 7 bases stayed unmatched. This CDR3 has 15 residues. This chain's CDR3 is CASSPTGEGNQPQHF. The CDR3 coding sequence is TGTGCCAGCAGCCCTACAGGGGAGGGCAATCAGCCCCAGCATTTT.

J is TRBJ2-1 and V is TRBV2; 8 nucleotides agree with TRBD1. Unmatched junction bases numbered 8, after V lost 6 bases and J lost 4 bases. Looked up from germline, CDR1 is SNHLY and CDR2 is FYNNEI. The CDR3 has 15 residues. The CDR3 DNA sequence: TGTGCCAGCAGACAGGACAGGGCCCTTTACAATGAGCAGTTCTTC. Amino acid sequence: CASRQDRALYNEQFF. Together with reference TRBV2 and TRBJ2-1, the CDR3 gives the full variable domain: EPEVTQTPSHQVTQMGQEVILRCVPISNHLYFYWYRQILGQKVEFLVSFYNNEISEKSEIFDDQFSVERPDGSNFTLKIRSTKLEDSAMYFCASRQDRALYNEQFFGPGTRLTVL.

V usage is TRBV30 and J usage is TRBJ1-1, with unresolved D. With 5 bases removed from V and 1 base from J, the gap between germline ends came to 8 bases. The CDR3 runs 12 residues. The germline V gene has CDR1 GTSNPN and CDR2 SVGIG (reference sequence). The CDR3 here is CAWAWGNTEAFF. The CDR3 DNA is TGTGCCTGGGCGTGGGGGAACACTGAAGCTTTCTTT.

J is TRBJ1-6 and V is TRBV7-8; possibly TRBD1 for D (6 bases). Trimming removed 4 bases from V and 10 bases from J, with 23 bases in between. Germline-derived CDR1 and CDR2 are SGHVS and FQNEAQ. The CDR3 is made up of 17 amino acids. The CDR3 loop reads CASSSRAGARVVSPLHF. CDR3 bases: TGTGCCAGCAGCTCCCGGGCGGGGGCTAGGGTTGTGTCACCCCTCCACTTT.

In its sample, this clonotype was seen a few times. Here the CDR3 DNA reads TGTGCCAGCAGCCGCTCGGACGGGAGCTCCTACGAGCAGTACTTC. Translating it yields CASSRSDGSSYEQYF. The V gene is TRBV11-3, the J gene TRBJ2-7; D may be TRBD2 (6 bases). This CDR3 comprises 15 residues. Trimming left V 5 bases short and J 0 bases short, with 14 bases between. The germline V gene has CDR1 SGHNT and CDR2 YENEEA.

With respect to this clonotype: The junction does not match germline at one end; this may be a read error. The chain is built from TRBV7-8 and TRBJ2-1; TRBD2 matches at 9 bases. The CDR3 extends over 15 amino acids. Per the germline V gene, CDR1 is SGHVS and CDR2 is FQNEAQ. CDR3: CASSIAGVVYNEQFF. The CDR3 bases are TGTGCCAGCAGCATAGCGGGAGTGGTCTACAATGAGCAGTTCTTC.

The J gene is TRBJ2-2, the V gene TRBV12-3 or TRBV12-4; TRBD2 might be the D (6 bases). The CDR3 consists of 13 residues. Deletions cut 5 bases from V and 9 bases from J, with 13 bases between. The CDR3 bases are TGTGCCAGCAGTCCAGGGACTCGACGGGAGCTGTTTTTT. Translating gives CASSPGTRRELFF.

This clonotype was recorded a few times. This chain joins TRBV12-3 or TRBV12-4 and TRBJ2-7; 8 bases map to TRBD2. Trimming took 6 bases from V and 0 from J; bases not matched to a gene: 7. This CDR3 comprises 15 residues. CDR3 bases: TGTGCCAGCAGGCAAACCGGGACTAGCTCCTACGAGCAGTACTTC. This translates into CASRQTGTSSYEQYF.

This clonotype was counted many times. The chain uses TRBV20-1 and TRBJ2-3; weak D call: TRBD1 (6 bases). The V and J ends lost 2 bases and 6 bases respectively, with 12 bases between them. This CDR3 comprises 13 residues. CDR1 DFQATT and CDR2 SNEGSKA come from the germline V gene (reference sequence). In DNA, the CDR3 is TGCAGTGCTAGATTCGATAGGGGGGATACGCAGTATTTT. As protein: CSARFDRGDTQYF.

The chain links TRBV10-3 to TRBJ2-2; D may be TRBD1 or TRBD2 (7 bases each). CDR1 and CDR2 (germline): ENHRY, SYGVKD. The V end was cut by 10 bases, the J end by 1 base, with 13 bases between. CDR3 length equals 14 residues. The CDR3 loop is CATSGTENTGELFF. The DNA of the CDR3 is TGTGCCACGAGCGGGACAGAGAACACCGGGGAGCTGTTTTTT.

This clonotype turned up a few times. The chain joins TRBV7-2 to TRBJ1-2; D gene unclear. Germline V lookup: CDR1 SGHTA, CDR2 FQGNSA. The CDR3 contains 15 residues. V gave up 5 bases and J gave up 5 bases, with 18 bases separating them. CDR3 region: CASSLPPSDSYGYTF. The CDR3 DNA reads TGTGCCAGCAGCCTCCCACCCTCCGATAGTTATGGCTACACCTTC.

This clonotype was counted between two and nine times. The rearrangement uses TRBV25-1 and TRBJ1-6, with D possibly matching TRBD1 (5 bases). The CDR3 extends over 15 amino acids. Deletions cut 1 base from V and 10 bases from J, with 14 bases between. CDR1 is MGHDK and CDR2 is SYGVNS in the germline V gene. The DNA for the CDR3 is TGTGCCAGCAGTGAATGGGGCAGGGTGAGCTCACCCCTCCACTTT. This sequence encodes CASSEWGRVSSPLHF.